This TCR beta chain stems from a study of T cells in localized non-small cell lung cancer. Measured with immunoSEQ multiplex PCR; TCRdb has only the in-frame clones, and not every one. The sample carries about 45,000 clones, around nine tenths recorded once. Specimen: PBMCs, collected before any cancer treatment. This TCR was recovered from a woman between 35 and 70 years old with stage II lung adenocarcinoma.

The CDR3 DNA sequence: TGCGCCAGCAGCCAAGAGAGACAGGATGGCTACACCTTC. Translated, it gives CASSQERQDGYTF. V is TRBV4-1 and J is TRBJ1-2; tentatively, D is TRBD1 (6 bases). The germline V and J ends were trimmed by 0 bases and 6 bases, with 8 bases remaining between them. The CDR3 is 13 residues long. CDR1 MGHRA and CDR2 YSYEKL come from the germline V gene.